This TCR beta chain was captured by sequencing in a study of neoadjuvant nivolumab and ipilimumab in lung cancer. This clone was found once. Trimming stripped 1 base from V and 7 bases from J, with 2 bases between. The CDR3 length is 12 residues. Germline CDR1 is LNHDA and CDR2 is SQIVND (reference sequence). The repertoire was sequenced with immunoSEQ multiplex PCR; TCRdb's copy has only in-frame clones and lacks some. This repertoire shows about 16,000 clones, roughly four fifths found once; its top ten account for under 8.5%. Here the sequenced sample was tumor tissue, taken after neoadjuvant nivolumab, alone or with ipilimumab, at or shortly before surgery. The receptor was derived from an adult with non-small cell lung cancer. V gene TRBV19 combines with J gene TRBJ1-6; D not certain. In DNA form, the CDR3 reads TGTGCCAGTAGTATAGGCAATTCACCCCTCCACTTT. This encodes CASSIGNSPLHF.